What follows describes a single TCR beta chain. What it binds is not known. PCR primers comprised 60 Vbeta and 13 Jbeta primers. In the study's own analysis: Later reanalysis found roughly 80 million unique TCR beta chains, around 10 million of them shared. Repertoires were generated with immunoSEQ multiplex PCR, while TCRdb's copy carries only in-frame clones and drops some. V, J and clone size are those of that table, while D and trimming were read from the DNA. The data show about 160,000 clones, with more than 70% seen just once and around 4.3% held by the top ten. These data originate in a study of cytomegalovirus exposure and HLA in healthy donors. Study conclusions and caveats: Most TCR sequences were uncommon, yet certain public TCRs appeared in many donors. One later analysis reportedly identified an Asian-associated ancestry cluster that showed fewer N-insertions than the 666-donor mean. Common viral pathogens (according to a later analysis) appeared linked to several of the most significant clusters.

This TCR was recovered from a woman aged 45 to 65 in good health and CMV-seropositive. The sequenced material came from PBMCs.

Here the CDR3 reads CASSLDRINEKLFF. The CDR3 DNA reads TGCGCCAGCAGCTTGGACAGAATTAATGAAAAACTGTTTTTT. The V and J genes are TRBV5-1 and TRBJ1-4; D unresolved. Trimming shortened V by 0 bases and J by 4 bases, and 7 bases separated the two germline ends. CDR3 size: 14 residues. Looked up from germline, CDR1 is SGHRS and CDR2 is YFSETQ. The full variable domain, its missing parts supplied by reference TRBV5-1 and TRBJ1-4, is KAGVTQTPRYLIKTRGQQVTLSCSPISGHRSVSWYQQTPGQGLQFLFEYFSETQRNKGNFPGRFSGRQFSNSRSEMNVSTLELGDSALYLCASSLDRINEKLFFGSGTQLSVL.